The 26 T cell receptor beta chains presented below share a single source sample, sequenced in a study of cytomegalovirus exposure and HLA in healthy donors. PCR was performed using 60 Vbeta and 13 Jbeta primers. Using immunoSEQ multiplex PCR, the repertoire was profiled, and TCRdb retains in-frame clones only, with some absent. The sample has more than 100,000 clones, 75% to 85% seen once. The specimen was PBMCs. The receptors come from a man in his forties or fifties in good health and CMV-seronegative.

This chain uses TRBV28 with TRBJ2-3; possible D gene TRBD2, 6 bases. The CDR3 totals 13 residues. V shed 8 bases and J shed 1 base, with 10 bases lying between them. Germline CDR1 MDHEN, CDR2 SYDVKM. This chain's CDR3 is CASRPGGTDTQYF. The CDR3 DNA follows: TGTGCCAGCCGCCCGGGGGGCACAGATACGCAGTATTTT.

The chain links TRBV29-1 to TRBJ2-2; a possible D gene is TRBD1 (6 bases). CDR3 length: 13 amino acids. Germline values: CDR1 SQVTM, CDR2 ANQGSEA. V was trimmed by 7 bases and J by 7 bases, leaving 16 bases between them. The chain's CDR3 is CSARTDPIGELFF. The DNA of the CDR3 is TGCAGCGCCAGGACAGACCCAATCGGGGAGCTGTTTTTT.

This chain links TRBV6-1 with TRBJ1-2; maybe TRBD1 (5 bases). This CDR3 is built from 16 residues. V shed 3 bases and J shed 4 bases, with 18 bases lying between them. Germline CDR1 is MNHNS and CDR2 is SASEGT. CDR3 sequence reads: CASSDGTAGRGYGYTF. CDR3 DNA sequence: TGTGCCAGCAGTGACGGGACCGCTGGGAGGGGCTATGGCTACACCTTC.

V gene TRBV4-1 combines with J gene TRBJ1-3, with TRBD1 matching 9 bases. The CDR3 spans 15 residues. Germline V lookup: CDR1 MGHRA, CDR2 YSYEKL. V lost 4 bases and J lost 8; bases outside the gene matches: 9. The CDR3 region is CASSPDRGVSDTIYF. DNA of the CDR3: TGCGCCAGCAGCCCGGACAGGGGCGTCTCGGACACCATATATTTT.

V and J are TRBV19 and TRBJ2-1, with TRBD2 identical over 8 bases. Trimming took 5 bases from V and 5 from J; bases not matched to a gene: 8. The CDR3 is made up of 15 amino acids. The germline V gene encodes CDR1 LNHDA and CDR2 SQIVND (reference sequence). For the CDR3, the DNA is TGTGCCAGTAGTGATCCGGGACTAGGGCACAATGAGCAGTTCTTC. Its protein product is CASSDPGLGHNEQFF. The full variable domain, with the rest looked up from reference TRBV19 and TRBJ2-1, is DGGITQSPKYLFRKEGQNVTLSCEQNLNHDAMYWYRQDPGQGLRLIYYSQIVNDFQKGDIAEGYSVSREKKESFPLTVTSAQKNPTAFYLCASSDPGLGHNEQFFGPGTRLTVL.

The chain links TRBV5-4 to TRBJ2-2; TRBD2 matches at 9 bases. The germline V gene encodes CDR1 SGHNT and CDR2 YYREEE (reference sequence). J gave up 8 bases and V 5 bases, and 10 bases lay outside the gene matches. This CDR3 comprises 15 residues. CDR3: CASSPGGRALGELFF. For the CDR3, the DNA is TGTGCCAGCAGTCCTGGCGGGAGGGCCTTGGGGGAGCTGTTTTTT.

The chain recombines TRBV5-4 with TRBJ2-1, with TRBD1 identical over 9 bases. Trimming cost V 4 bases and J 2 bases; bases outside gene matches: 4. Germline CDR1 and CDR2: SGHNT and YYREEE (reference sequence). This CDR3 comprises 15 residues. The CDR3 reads CASSADRGTYNEQFF. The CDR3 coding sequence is TGTGCCAGCAGCGCGGACAGGGGTACCTACAATGAGCAGTTCTTC.

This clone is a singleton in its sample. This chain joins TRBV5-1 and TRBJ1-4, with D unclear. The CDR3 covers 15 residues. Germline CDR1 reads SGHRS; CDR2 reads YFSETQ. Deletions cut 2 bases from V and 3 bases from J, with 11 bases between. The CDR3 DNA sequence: TGCGCCAGCAGCTTTTCCCCGGTGGCTAATGAAAAACTGTTTTTT. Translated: CASSFSPVANEKLFF.

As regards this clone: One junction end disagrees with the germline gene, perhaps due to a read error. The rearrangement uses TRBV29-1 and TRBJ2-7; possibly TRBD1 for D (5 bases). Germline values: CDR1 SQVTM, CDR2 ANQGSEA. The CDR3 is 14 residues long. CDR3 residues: CSAQTPTGYGEKYF. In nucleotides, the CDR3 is TGCAGCGCCCAAACCCCAACAGGCTACGGCGAGAAGTACTTC.

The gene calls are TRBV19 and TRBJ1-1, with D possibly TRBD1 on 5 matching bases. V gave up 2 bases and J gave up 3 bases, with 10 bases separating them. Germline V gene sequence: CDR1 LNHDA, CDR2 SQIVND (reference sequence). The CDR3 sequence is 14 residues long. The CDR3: CASSISGKDTEAFF. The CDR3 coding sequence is TGTGCCAGTAGTATATCAGGGAAGGACACTGAAGCTTTCTTT.

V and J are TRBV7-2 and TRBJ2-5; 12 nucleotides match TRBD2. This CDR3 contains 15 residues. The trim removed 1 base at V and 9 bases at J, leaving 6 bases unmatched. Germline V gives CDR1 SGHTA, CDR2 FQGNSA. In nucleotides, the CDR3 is TGTGCCAGCAGCTTAGAGGCTAGCGGGGGGGCTTCCCAGTACTTC. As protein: CASSLEASGGASQYF.

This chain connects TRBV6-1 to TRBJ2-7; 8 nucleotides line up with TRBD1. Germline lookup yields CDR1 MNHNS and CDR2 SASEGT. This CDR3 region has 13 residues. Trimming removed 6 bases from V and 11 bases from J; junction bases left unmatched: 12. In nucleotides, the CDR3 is TGTGCCAGCAGGAACCCTCAGGGGACAGGCGAGTACTTC. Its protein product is CASRNPQGTGEYF.

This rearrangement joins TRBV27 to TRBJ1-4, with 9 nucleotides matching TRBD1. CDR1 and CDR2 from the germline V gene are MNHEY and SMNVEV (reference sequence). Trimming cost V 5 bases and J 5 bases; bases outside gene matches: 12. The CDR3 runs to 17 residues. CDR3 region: CASSPGQGPLSNEKLFF. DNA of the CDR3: TGTGCCAGCAGTCCCGGACAGGGGCCCCTTTCCAATGAAAAACTGTTTTTT.

CDR3 DNA: TGTGCCTCCGGATCGACAGTCCCTTATGGCTACACCTTC. Encoded protein: CASGSTVPYGYTF. The chain has TRBV28 and TRBJ1-2; D might be TRBD1 (5 bases). V was clipped by 11 bases and J by 5 bases, with 18 bases between them. The CDR3 runs to 13 residues. The V gene's germline CDR1 is MDHEN and CDR2 SYDVKM.

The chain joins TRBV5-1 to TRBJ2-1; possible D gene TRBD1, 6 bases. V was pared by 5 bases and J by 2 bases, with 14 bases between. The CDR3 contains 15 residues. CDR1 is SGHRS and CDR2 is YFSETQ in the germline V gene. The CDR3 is CASSPQGTTYNEQFF. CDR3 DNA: TGCGCCAGCAGTCCGCAGGGGACAACCTACAATGAGCAGTTCTTC.

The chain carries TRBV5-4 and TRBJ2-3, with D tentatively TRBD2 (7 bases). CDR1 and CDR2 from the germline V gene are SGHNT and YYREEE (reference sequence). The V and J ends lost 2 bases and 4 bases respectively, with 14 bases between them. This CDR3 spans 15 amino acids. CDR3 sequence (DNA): TGTGCCAGCAGCTTTAGTGGGGGGGCGGCAGATACGCAGTATTTT. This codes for CASSFSGGAADTQYF.

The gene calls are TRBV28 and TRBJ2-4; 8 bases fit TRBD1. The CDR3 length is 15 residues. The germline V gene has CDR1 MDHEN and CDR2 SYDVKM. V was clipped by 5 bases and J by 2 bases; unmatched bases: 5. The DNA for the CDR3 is TGTGCCAGCAGTCTCCGACAGGGGTCCAAAAACATTCAGTACTTC. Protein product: CASSLRQGSKNIQYF.

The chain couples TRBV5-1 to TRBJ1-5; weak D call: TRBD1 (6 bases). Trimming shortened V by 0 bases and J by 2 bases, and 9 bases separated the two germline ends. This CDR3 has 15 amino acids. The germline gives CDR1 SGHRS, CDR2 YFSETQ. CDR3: CASSLVPGGNQPQHF. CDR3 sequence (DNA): TGCGCCAGCAGCTTGGTACCAGGGGGCAATCAGCCCCAGCATTTT.

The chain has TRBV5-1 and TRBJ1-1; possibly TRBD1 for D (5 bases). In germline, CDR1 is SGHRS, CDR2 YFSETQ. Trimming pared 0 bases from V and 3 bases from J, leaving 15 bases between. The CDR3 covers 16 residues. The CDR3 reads CASSLAGGPGDTEAFF. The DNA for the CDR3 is TGCGCCAGCAGCTTGGCCGGGGGACCTGGGGACACTGAAGCTTTCTTT.

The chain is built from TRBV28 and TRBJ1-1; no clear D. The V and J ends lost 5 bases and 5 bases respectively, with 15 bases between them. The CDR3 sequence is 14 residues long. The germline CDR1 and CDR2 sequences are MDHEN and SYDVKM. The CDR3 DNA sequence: TGTGCCAGCAGTCTTCGACAATATGGGACTGAAGCTTTCTTT. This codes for CASSLRQYGTEAFF.

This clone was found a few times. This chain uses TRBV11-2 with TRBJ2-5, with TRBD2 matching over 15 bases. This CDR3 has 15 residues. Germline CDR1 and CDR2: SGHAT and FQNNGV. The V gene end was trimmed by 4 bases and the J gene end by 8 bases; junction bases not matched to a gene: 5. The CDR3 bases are TGTGCCAGCAGCTCAGGACTAGCGGGGGGGGTCACCCAGTACTTC. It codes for CASSSGLAGGVTQYF.

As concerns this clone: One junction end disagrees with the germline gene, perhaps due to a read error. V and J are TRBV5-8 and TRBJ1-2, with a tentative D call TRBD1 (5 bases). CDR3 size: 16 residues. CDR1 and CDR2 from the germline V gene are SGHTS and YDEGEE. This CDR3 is CASSFAGDYINYGCTF. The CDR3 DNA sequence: TGTGCCAGCAGCTTTGCGGGGGACTACATCAACTATGGCTGCACCTTC.

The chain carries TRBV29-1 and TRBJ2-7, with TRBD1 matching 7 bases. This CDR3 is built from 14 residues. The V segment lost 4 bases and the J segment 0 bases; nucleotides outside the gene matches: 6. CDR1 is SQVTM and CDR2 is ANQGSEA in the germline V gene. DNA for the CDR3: TGCAGCGTTGCAACAGGGGTGAGCTCCTACGAGCAGTACTTC. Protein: CSVATGVSSYEQYF.

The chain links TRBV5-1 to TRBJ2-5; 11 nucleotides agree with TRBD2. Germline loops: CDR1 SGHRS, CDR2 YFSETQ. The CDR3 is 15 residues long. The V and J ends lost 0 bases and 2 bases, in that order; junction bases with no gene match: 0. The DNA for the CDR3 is TGCGCCAGCAGCTTGGGACTAGCGGGGCAAGAGACCCAGTACTTC. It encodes CASSLGLAGQETQYF.

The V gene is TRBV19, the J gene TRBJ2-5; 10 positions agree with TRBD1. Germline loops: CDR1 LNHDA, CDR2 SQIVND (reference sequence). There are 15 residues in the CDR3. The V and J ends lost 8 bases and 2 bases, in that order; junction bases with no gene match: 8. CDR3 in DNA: TGTGCCAGTCGTCGGGACAGGGGTGATCAAGAGACCCAGTACTTC. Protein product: CASRRDRGDQETQYF.

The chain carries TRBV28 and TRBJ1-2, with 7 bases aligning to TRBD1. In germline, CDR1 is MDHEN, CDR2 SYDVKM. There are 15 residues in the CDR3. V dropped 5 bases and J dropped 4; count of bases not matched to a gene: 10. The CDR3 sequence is CASSPGQDRIYGYTF. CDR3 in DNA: TGTGCCAGCAGTCCCGGACAGGATCGGATCTATGGCTACACCTTC.